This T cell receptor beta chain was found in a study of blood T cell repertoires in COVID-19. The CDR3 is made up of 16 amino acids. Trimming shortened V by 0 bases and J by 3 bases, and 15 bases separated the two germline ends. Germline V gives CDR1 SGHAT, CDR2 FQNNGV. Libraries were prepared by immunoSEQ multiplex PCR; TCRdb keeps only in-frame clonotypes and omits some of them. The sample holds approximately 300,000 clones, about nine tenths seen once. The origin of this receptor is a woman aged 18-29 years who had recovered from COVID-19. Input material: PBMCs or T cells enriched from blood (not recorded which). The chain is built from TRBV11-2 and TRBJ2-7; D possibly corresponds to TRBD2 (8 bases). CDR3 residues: CASSLDLAGQFYEQYF. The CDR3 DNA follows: TGTGCCAGCAGCTTAGACTTAGCGGGACAGTTCTACGAGCAGTACTTC.